This T cell receptor (beta chain) was sequenced for a study of cytomegalovirus exposure and HLA in healthy donors. Study-level points and caveats: Trimming of TCR beta V- and J-genes showed a link, identified in a later analysis, to a missense DCLRE1C variant.

At the time of sampling, donors were nominally healthy, though unrecorded immune exposures were likely. It was with 60 Vbeta and 13 Jbeta primers that the PCR ran. Data came from immunoSEQ multiplex PCR; TCRdb stores just in-frame clones and leaves some out. Among 100,000 to 150,000 clones, approximately 75% were seen once, and the ten largest hold under 5%. V gave up 1 base and J gave up 5 bases, with 17 bases separating them. The germline CDR1 and CDR2 sequences are LGHNA and YNFKEQ. The CDR3 length is 16 residues. The sample holds one count of this clone. Antigen: not known. This chain connects TRBV4-2 to TRBJ2-5, with TRBD2 as a possible D gene (7 bases). Material for sequencing was PBMCs. The receptor comes from a man younger than 40 in good health and CMV-seronegative. The CDR3 nucleotides are TGTGCCAGCAGCCAAGGGGGGGGCCCAGGTTCTGAGACCCAGTACTTC. Its protein product is CASSQGGGPGSETQYF.